Shown below are 30 T cell receptor beta chains from a single sample sequenced in a study of CD8 T cells in ankylosing spondylitis. TCRdb independently ran MiXCR on the 5' RACE reads; one entry per CDR3 protein. Of roughly 160,000 distinct CDR3 sequences listed, roughly 11% are singletons. Sequenced sample: blood, either unsorted or a sorted T cell fraction (not recorded which). The receptors here all came from a male donor with ankylosing spondylitis or in good health (not recorded which).

The chain recombines TRBV20-1 with TRBJ2-1, with D possibly TRBD2 on 5 matching bases. CDR3 length: 13 residues. Trimming pared 7 bases from V and 1 base from J, leaving 11 bases between. Germline CDR1 reads DFQATT; CDR2 reads SNEGSKA (reference sequence). The CDR3 DNA is TGCAGTGTATTCCCGGGATCCTACAATGAGCAGTTCTTC. Translation gives CSVFPGSYNEQFF.

This clonotype has at least ten counts. V and J are TRBV5-1 and TRBJ2-1; either TRBD1 or TRBD2 may supply D (5 bases each). The CDR3 spans 13 residues. Germline V CDR1 and CDR2: SGHRS, YFSETQ. V was clipped by 0 bases and J by 9 bases, with 10 bases between them. In nucleotides, the CDR3 is TGCGCCAGCAGCTTGGTAGGGGCGGGTGAGCAGTTCTTC. Translating gives CASSLVGAGEQFF. The full variable domain, in which reference TRBV5-1 and TRBJ2-1 provide the parts outside the CDR3, is KAGVTQTPRYLIKTRGQQVTLSCSPISGHRSVSWYQQTPGQGLQFLFEYFSETQRNKGNFPGRFSGRQFSNSRSEMNVSTLELGDSALYLCASSLVGAGEQFFGPGTRLTVL.

This chain uses TRBV18 with TRBJ2-2; 10 nucleotides match TRBD2. The V and J ends lost 3 bases and 4 bases, in that order; junction bases with no gene match: 2. This CDR3 is built from 15 residues. CDR1 KGHSH and CDR2 LQKENI come from the germline V gene. Here the CDR3 DNA reads TGTGCCAGCTCACCTGTAGCGGGAGGCACCGGGGAGCTGTTTTTT. This codes for CASSPVAGGTGELFF.

This clonotype came up a few times. The V gene is TRBV6-2 or TRBV6-3, the J gene TRBJ2-7; 10 positions match TRBD2. The germline gives CDR1 MNHEY, CDR2 SVGEGT. The CDR3 loop spans 13 amino acids. After removal of 8 bases from V and 3 bases from J, the junction contained 4 bases not matched to a gene. The CDR3: CASQAGGDYEQYF. The CDR3 coding sequence is TGTGCCAGCCAAGCGGGGGGGGACTACGAGCAGTACTTC.

In its sample, this clonotype was seen many times. This sequence joins TRBV6-2 or TRBV6-3 and TRBJ2-2, with no clear D. Germline V gives CDR1 MNHEY, CDR2 SVGEGT. This CDR3 comprises 15 residues. V lost 4 bases, J lost 8 bases, and 17 bases lay in between. Here the CDR3 reads CASSLAAPPGGELFF. Written as DNA, the CDR3 is TGTGCCAGCAGTTTGGCGGCACCGCCTGGGGGGGAGCTGTTTTTT.

This clonotype was recorded many times. The DNA of the CDR3 is TGTGCCAGCAGTTTATCGAAGGCTAGCGGATACTACGAGCAGTACTTC. This translates into CASSLSKASGYYEQYF. J is TRBJ2-7 and V is TRBV27, with TRBD2 identical over 7 bases. V lost 0 bases, J lost 3 bases, and 8 bases stayed unmatched. The CDR3 loop spans 16 amino acids. Germline V lookup: CDR1 MNHEY, CDR2 SMNVEV (reference sequence).

This clonotype was recorded at least ten times. J is TRBJ2-1 and V is TRBV29-1, with a possible D match to TRBD2 (6 bases). The CDR3 spans 13 residues. Trimming took off 0 bases at V and 9 bases at J, with 12 bases between the two ends. Germline V CDR1 and CDR2: SQVTM, ANQGSEA. CDR3 sequence reads: CSVEDRMEGEQFF. The DNA for the CDR3 is TGCAGCGTTGAAGATCGGATGGAGGGTGAGCAGTTCTTC.

V usage is TRBV7-2 and J usage is TRBJ2-2, with 9 bases fitting TRBD1. This CDR3 region has 14 residues. Germline CDR1 and CDR2: SGHTA and FQGNSA. The trim removed 5 bases at V and 7 bases at J, leaving 5 bases unmatched. The CDR3 nucleotides read TGTGCCAGCAGCGCACGGACAGGGGACGGGGAGCTGTTTTTT. Its protein product is CASSARTGDGELFF.

This clonotype has ten or more counts. The chain employs TRBV18 and TRBJ2-5, with 7 bases aligning to TRBD2. CDR1 is KGHSH, CDR2 LQKENI, per germline. J gave up 1 base and V 5 bases, and 4 bases lay outside the gene matches. The CDR3 runs to 14 residues. The CDR3 reads CASSGAGPQETQYF. The CDR3 DNA sequence: TGTGCCAGCTCAGGAGCGGGACCCCAAGAGACCCAGTACTTC.

This chain joins TRBV20-1 and TRBJ2-5; D possibly corresponds to TRBD2 (6 bases). In germline, CDR1 is DFQATT, CDR2 SNEGSKA (reference sequence). This CDR3 has 11 residues. Trimming took 3 bases from V and 4 from J, leaving 6 bases between them. CDR3 sequence: CSASGRETQYF. The CDR3 coding sequence is TGCAGTGCTAGCGGGAGAGAGACCCAGTACTTC.

This clonotype was observed many times. The V and J genes are TRBV15 and TRBJ2-3, with unresolved D. Germline lookup yields CDR1 LNHNV and CDR2 YYDKDF (reference sequence). Trimming took off 0 bases at V and 1 base at J, with 8 bases between the two ends. This CDR3 spans 15 amino acids. The CDR3 is CATSRDGARTDTQYF. For the CDR3, the DNA is TGTGCCACCAGCAGAGATGGTGCCCGCACAGATACGCAGTATTTT.

This clonotype appeared a few times. The rearrangement joins TRBV6-2 or TRBV6-3 to TRBJ1-2; D is unresolved. CDR3 size: 13 residues. V shed 0 bases and J shed 8 bases, with 10 bases lying between them. Germline V lookup: CDR1 MNHEY, CDR2 SVGEGT. The chain's CDR3 is CASSYSTGKGYTF. CDR3 bases: TGTGCCAGCAGTTACTCGACGGGGAAAGGCTACACCTTC.

This clonotype was counted at least ten times. The chain couples TRBV5-1 to TRBJ2-3; no definite D call. Per the germline V gene, CDR1 is SGHRS and CDR2 is YFSETQ. V lost 1 base and J 3 bases, leaving 12 bases between the germline ends. This CDR3 spans 15 amino acids. The CDR3 region has the DNA TGCGCCAGCAGCTTGCGGTGGGAAGGAACAGATACGCAGTATTTT. Translated: CASSLRWEGTDTQYF.

This clonotype was observed at least ten times. The chain is built from TRBV20-1 and TRBJ2-3; the D gene is possibly TRBD2 (5 bases). Germline V gives CDR1 DFQATT, CDR2 SNEGSKA (reference sequence). The V end was cut by 2 bases, the J end by 0 bases, with 12 bases between. The CDR3 is 15 amino acids. The CDR3 loop reads CSARPQERSTDTQYF. CDR3 in DNA: TGCAGTGCTAGACCCCAGGAGCGGAGCACAGATACGCAGTATTTT.

This clonotype was observed at least ten times. The J gene is TRBJ2-1, the V gene TRBV3-1, with unresolved D. The CDR3 has 14 residues. With 4 bases removed from V and 8 bases from J, the gap between germline ends came to 15 bases. The germline CDR1 and CDR2 sequences are LGHDT and YNNKEL (reference sequence). The CDR3 sequence is CASSLSSTGDEQFF. In nucleotides, the CDR3 is TGTGCCAGCAGCCTCTCCTCCACGGGCGATGAGCAGTTCTTC.

With respect to this clonotype: Just one base apart from a much larger clone, this may be a read error. V usage is TRBV12-3 or TRBV12-4 and J usage is TRBJ1-2; unclear D gene. The CDR3 runs 12 residues. CDR3 loop: CASSLREGSLSF. The CDR3, as DNA: TGTGCCAGCAGTCTCCGAGAGGGCAGCCTTTCCTTC.

The J gene is TRBJ2-7, the V gene TRBV29-1; 9 bases are shared with TRBD1. The germline V gene has CDR1 SQVTM and CDR2 ANQGSEA. Unmatched junction bases numbered 1, after V lost 4 bases and J lost 3 bases. CDR3 size: 12 residues. CDR3 DNA sequence: TGCAGCGTTGGGACAGGGGTCTACGAGCAGTACTTC. Translation: CSVGTGVYEQYF.

This clonotype was seen at least ten times. The V gene is TRBV6-1, the J gene TRBJ2-7; no definite D call. The CDR3 spans 13 residues. CDR1 and CDR2 from the germline V gene are MNHNS and SASEGT. Deletions cut 4 bases from V and 0 bases from J, with 7 bases between. The CDR3 DNA reads as TGTGCCAGCAGTGTTCAGGTCTCCTACGAGCAGTACTTC. Protein sequence: CASSVQVSYEQYF.

This clonotype has ten or more counts. The V gene is TRBV10-3, the J gene TRBJ2-7; 8 bases align to TRBD1. CDR3 length equals 14 residues. CDR1 and CDR2 from the germline V gene are ENHRY and SYGVKD. After removal of 3 bases from V and 0 bases from J, the junction contained 1 base not matched to a gene. The CDR3 nucleotides read TGTGCCATCAGTGACAGGGGGCCCTCCTACGAGCAGTACTTC. This sequence encodes CAISDRGPSYEQYF.

This clonotype was observed a handful of times. The rearrangement links TRBV7-2 to TRBJ2-1; D is uncertain. The germline gives CDR1 SGHTA, CDR2 FQGNSA. The CDR3 consists of 14 residues. V gave up 3 bases and J gave up 7 bases, with 13 bases separating them. The CDR3 loop reads CASSFRSKRNEQFF. In nucleotides, the CDR3 is TGTGCCAGCAGCTTCCGGTCCAAAAGGAATGAGCAGTTCTTC.

This clonotype was seen at least ten times. The rearrangement links TRBV21-1 to TRBJ2-3. TRBV21-1 is shown as a pseudogene. This CDR3 contains 18 residues. The CDR3 sequence: CASSKTLVLSEWMDTQYF. The CDR3, as DNA: TGTGCCAGCAGCAAAACTCTCGTCCTATCTGAGTGGATGGATACGCAGTATTTT.

This clonotype was seen ten or more times. V usage is TRBV5-4 and J usage is TRBJ2-3, with 12 bases lining up with TRBD2. In germline, CDR1 is SGHNT, CDR2 YYREEE (reference sequence). The CDR3 runs to 16 residues. V shed 4 bases, J shed 3 bases, and the junction held 6 bases outside the gene matches. The CDR3 sequence is CASSVSSGGATDTQYF. The DNA of the CDR3 is TGTGCCAGCAGCGTTTCTAGCGGGGGGGCGACAGATACGCAGTATTTT.

V gene TRBV12-3 or TRBV12-4 combines with J gene TRBJ2-2; TRBD1 might be the D (6 bases). V dropped 5 bases and J dropped 5 bases, with 15 bases sitting between them. CDR3 length: 15 residues. For the CDR3, the DNA is TGTGCCAGCAGTCGAAACAGGGATTTAACCGGGGAGCTGTTTTTT. Translation gives CASSRNRDLTGELFF.

The sample holds many counts of this clonotype. The chain is built from TRBV10-3 and TRBJ1-2, with no clear D. The CDR3 has 16 amino acids. The V and J ends lost 4 bases and 6 bases respectively, with 21 bases between them. Germline V gene data show CDR1 as ENHRY and CDR2 as SYGVKD. CDR3 DNA: TGTGCCATCAGTGCCGACCTAGTGGTTGTTAGGGATGGCTACACCTTC. Translation gives CAISADLVVVRDGYTF.

This clonotype was found many times. The chain couples TRBV29-1 to TRBJ1-2, with D unclear. Germline CDR1 SQVTM, CDR2 ANQGSEA. This CDR3 is built from 15 residues. With 2 bases removed from V and 0 bases from J, the gap between germline ends came to 13 bases. CDR3 nucleotide sequence: TGCAGCGTTGAAATGGCGGATCAAGCTAACTATGGCTACACCTTC. Its translation is CSVEMADQANYGYTF.

The chain carries TRBV14 and TRBJ2-1; a weak D match, TRBD2 (5 bases). Germline CDR1 and CDR2: SGHDN and FVKESK. The germline V and J ends were trimmed by 5 bases and 6 bases, with 14 bases remaining between them. The CDR3 extends over 14 amino acids. The CDR3 here is CASSTYLASNEQFF. CDR3 nucleotide sequence: TGTGCCAGCAGCACCTATCTAGCTTCCAATGAGCAGTTCTTC.

This clonotype was seen a few times. The chain is built from TRBV7-9 and TRBJ2-7, with D possibly being TRBD2 (5 bases). The CDR3 is 12 amino acids. V was shortened by 1 base and J by 5 bases, with 6 bases between the two germline ends. The germline V gene has CDR1 SEHNR and CDR2 FQNEAQ (reference sequence). The CDR3 coding sequence is TGTGCCAGCAGCTTAGACGGGAACGAGCAGTACTTC. This encodes CASSLDGNEQYF.

This sequence joins TRBV5-1 and TRBJ1-2; possible D gene TRBD1, 5 bases. Trimming stripped 0 bases from V and 7 bases from J, with 19 bases between. The CDR3 covers 16 residues. Per the germline V gene, CDR1 is SGHRS and CDR2 is YFSETQ. The chain's CDR3 is CASSLAAPDTGRGYTF. The CDR3, as DNA: TGCGCCAGCAGCTTGGCCGCCCCGGACACCGGCCGTGGCTACACCTTC.

This clonotype was detected a few times. CDR3 residues: CASSQGGRTKNIQYF. In DNA form, the CDR3 reads TGTGCCAGCAGCCAGGGGGGAAGGACCAAAAACATTCAGTACTTC. This chain links TRBV5-6 with TRBJ2-4; tentative D call: TRBD1 (7 bases). V shed 4 bases and J shed 2 bases, with 13 bases lying between them. The CDR3 spans 15 residues. Germline V gene lookup returns CDR1 SGHDT and CDR2 YYEEEE.

This clonotype was observed many times. The chain combines TRBV4-3 with TRBJ1-2, with TRBD1 identical over 9 bases. CDR1 LGHNA and CDR2 YSLEER come from the germline V gene. J gave up 4 bases and V 3 bases, and 6 bases lay outside the gene matches. This CDR3 region has 15 residues. This CDR3 is CASSQGDRGAYGYTF. CDR3 DNA: TGCGCCAGCAGCCAGGGAGACAGGGGGGCCTATGGCTACACCTTC.